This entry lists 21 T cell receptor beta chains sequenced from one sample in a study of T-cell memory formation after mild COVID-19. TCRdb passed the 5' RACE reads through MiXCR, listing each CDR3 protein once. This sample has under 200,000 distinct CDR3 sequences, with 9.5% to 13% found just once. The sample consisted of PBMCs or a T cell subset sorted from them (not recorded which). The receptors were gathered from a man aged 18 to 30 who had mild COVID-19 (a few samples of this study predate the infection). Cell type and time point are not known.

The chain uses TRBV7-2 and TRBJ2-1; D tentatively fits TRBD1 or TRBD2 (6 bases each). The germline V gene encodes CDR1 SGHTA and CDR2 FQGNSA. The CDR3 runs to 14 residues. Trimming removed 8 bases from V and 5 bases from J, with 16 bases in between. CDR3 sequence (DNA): TGTGCCAGCCGCCGGGGGCAACTTAACAATGAGCAGTTCTTC. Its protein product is CASRRGQLNNEQFF.

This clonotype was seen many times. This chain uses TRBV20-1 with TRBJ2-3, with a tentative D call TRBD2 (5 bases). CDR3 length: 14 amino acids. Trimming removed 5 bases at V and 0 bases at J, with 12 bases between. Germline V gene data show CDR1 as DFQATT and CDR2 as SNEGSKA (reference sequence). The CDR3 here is CSAPLEDSTDTQYF. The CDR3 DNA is TGCAGTGCTCCTCTGGAGGACAGCACAGATACGCAGTATTTT.

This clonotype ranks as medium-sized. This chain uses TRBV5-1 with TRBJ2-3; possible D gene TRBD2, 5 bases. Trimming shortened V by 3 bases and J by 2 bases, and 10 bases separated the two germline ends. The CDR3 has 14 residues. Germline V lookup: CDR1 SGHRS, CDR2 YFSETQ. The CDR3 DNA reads TGCGCCAGCAGCTGGACTCCTGTCACAGATACGCAGTATTTT. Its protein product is CASSWTPVTDTQYF.

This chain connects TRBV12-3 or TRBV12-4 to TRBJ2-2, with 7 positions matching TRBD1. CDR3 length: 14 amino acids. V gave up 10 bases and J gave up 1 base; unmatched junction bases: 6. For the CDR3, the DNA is TGTGCCACGCACCGGACAGGGAACACCGGGGAGCTGTTTTTT. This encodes CATHRTGNTGELFF.

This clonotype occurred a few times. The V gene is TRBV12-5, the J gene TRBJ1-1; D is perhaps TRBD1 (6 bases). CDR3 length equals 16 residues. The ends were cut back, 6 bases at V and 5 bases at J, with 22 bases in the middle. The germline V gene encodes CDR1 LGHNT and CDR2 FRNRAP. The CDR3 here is CASGLRAGEVRTEAFF. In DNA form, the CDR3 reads TGTGCTAGTGGCCTGAGGGCAGGGGAAGTGAGAACTGAAGCTTTCTTT.

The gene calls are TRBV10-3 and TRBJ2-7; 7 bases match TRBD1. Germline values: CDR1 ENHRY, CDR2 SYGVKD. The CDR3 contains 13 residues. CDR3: CGVQGSGSDEQYF. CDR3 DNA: TGTGGCGTACAGGGGTCGGGTTCGGACGAGCAGTACTTC.

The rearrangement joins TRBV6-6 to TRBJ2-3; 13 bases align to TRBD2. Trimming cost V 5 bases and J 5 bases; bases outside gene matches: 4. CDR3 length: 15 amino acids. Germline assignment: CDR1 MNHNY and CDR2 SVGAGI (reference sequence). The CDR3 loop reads CASSQTSGGLDTQYF. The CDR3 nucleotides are TGTGCCAGCAGTCAGACTAGCGGGGGGCTAGATACGCAGTATTTT.

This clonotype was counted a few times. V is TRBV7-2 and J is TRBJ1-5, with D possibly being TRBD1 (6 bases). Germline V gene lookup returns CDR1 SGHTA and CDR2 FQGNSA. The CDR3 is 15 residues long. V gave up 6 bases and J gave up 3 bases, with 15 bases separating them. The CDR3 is CASSRGGRDNQPQHF. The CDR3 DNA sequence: TGTGCCAGCAGTCGCGGGGGGCGGGACAATCAGCCCCAGCATTTT.

CDR3 amino acids: CASSGPASYNEQFF. As DNA, the CDR3 is TGCGCCAGCAGCGGGCCAGCCAGCTACAATGAGCAGTTCTTC. This chain joins TRBV5-1 and TRBJ2-1; no clear D gene. Deletions cut 4 bases from V and 3 bases from J, with 11 bases between. Germline CDR1 is SGHRS and CDR2 is YFSETQ. This CDR3 region has 14 residues.

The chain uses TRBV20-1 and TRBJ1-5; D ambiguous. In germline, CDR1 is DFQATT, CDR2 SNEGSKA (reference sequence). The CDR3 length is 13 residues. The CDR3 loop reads CSANPDGNQPQHF. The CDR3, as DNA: TGCAGCGCGAACCCCGACGGGAATCAGCCCCAGCATTTT.

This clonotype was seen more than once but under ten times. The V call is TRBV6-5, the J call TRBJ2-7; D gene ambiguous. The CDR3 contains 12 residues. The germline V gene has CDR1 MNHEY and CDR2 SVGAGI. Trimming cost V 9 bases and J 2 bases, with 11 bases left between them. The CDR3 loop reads CARGLNPYEQYV. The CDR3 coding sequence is TGTGCCAGAGGCCTGAACCCCTACGAGCAGTACGTC.

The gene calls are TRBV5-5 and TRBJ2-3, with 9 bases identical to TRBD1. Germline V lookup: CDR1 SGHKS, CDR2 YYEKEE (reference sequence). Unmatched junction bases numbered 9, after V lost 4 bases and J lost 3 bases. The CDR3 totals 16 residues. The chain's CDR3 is CASSLHGQGRTDTQYF. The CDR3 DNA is TGTGCCAGCAGCCTGCATGGACAGGGGCGGACAGATACGCAGTATTTT.

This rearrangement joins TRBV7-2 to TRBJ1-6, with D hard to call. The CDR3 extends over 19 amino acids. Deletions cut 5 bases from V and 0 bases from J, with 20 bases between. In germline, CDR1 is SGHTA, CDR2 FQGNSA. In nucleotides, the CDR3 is TGTGCCAGCAGCCCCCAGATTACCGGGGTTAGCTCCTATAATTCACCCCTCCACTTT. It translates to CASSPQITGVSSYNSPLHF. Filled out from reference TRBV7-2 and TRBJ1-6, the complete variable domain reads GAGVSQSPSNKVTEKGKDVELRCDPISGHTALYWYRQSLGQGLEFLIYFQGNSAPDKSGLPSDRFSAERTGGSVSTLTIQRTQQEDSAVYLCASSPQITGVSSYNSPLHFGNGTRLTVT.

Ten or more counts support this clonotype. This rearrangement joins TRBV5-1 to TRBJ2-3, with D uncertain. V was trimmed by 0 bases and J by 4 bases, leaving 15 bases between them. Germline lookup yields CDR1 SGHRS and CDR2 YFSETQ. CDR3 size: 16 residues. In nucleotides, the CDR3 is TGCGCCAGCAGCTTGGAACAACCTGTCCCCCCAGATACGCAGTATTTT. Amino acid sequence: CASSLEQPVPPDTQYF.

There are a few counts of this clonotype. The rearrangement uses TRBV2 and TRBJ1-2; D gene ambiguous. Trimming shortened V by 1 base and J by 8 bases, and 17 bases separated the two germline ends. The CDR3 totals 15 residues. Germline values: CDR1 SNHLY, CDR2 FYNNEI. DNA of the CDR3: TGTGCCAGCAGTGAAGGGGATCCCTTCTATGGAGGCTACACCTTC. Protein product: CASSEGDPFYGGYTF.

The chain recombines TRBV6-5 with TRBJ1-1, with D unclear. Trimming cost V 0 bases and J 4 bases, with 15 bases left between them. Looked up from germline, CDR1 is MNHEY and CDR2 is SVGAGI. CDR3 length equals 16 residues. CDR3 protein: CASSYSRSSGGTEAFF. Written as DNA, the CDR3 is TGTGCCAGCAGTTACTCGAGGAGCAGTGGAGGCACTGAAGCTTTCTTT.

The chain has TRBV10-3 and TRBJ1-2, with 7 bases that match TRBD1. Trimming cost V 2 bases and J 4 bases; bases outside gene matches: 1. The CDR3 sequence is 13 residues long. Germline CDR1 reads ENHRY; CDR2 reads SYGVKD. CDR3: CAISEQGGYGYTF. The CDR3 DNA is TGTGCCATCAGTGAGCAGGGGGGCTATGGCTACACCTTC.

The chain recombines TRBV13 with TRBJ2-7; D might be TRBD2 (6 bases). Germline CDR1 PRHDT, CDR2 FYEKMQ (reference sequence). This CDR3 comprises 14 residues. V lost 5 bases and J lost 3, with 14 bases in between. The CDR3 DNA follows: TGTGCCAGCAGCCGAGGCGCGGGAAACTACGAGCAGTACTTC. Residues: CASSRGAGNYEQYF.

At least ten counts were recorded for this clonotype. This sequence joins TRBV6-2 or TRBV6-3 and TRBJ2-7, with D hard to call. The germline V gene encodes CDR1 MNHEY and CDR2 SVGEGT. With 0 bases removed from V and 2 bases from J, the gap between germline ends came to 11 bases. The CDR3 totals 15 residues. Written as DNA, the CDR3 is TGTGCCAGCAGTTACTCCCCACCAGACGCCTACGAGCAGTACGTC. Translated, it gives CASSYSPPDAYEQYV.

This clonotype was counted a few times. The CDR3 is CSVRDREEKLFF. CDR3 DNA sequence: TGCAGCGTCCGGGACAGGGAAGAAAAACTGTTTTTT. The chain combines TRBV29-1 with TRBJ1-4; 9 nucleotides match TRBD1. Trimming at V came to 6 bases and at J to 8 bases, leaving 4 bases not matched to a gene. The CDR3 is 12 residues long. Germline CDR1 reads SQVTM; CDR2 reads ANQGSEA. The full variable domain, completed using reference TRBV29-1 and TRBJ1-4, is SAVISQKPSRDICQRGTSLTIQCQVDSQVTMMFWYRQQPGQSLTLIATANQGSEATYESGFVIDKFPISRPNLTFSTLTVSNMSPEDSSIYLCSVRDREEKLFFGSGTQLSVL.

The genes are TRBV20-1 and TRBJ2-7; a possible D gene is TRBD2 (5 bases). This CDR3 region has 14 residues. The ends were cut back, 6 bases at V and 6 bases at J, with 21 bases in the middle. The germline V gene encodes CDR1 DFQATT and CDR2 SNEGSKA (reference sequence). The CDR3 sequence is CSAIEGGPLSEQYF. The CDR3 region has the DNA TGCAGTGCAATAGAGGGCGGACCCCTCAGCGAGCAGTACTTC.